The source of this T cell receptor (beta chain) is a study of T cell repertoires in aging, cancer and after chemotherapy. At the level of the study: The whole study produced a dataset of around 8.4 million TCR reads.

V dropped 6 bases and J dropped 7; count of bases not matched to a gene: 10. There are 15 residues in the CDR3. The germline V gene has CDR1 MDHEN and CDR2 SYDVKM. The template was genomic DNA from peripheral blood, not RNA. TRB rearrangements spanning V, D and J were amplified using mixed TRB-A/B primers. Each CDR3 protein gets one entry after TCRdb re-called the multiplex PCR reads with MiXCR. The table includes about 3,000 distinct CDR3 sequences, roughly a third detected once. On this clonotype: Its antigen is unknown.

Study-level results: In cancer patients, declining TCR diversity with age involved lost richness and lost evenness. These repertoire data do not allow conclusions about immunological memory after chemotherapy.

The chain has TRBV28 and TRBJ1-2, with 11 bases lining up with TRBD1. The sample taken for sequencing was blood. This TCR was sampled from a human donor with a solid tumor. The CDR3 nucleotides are TGTGCCAGCAGACCTGGACAGGGGGCAGGAGGTGGCTACACCTTC. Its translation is CASRPGQGAGGGYTF.